The T cell receptor beta chain under discussion was sequenced for a study of T cell repertoires in cytomegalovirus infection (dated by TCRdb to between 2018 and 2021). With respect to the entire study: The peptide stimulations were aimed at well-studied HLA-B-restricted epitopes as well as recently identified HLA-C-restricted CMV epitopes, whose presentation resists viral immunomodulation. Donor HLA type was relevant to the analysis, as public TCR beta signatures indicated carriage of CMV infection together with the matching HLA type.

This clonotype showed up just a few times. No antigen is known for it. Per-base qualities were not stored, and no clone one base away is much larger. The treatment or condition label on this specimen signifies: in vitro stimulation with specific CMV peptide epitopes to enrich CMV-specific T cells. The listed sequencing device is Illumina HiSeq 1500. TCRdb took the public reads, trimmed them with fastp at Q25, ran MiXCR for clone calling and kept in-frame beta chains. Identical CDR3 protein sequences are pooled into one entry, listed with their most common genes and DNA. In this sample the table shows around 50,000 distinct CDR3 sequences, over 15% of which occur a single time. About 30% of the sample goes to the ten largest clones. Findings and caveats that apply to the study as a whole: The ex vivo response was dominated by HLA-C-restricted CMV-specific TCR beta clonotypes, and the single most frequent clonotype in two of eight donors was supplied by these HLA-C-restricted clonotypes. Cumulative frequency of public TCR beta family members discriminated carriers of CMV infection plus the relevant HLA type in this cohort and an independent roughly 320-donor cohort.

CDR1 and CDR2 were assigned from the germline V gene as SGHVS and FQNEAQ. The cysteine opens and the phenylalanine closes a CDR3 of 11 amino acids. Of the read, only the CDR3 DNA is kept; its 33 bases are in frame from base 1. The junction shows trimming of 1 base on V and 15 bases on J, plus 10 bases between the germline ends. This clonotype was sampled from a human donor in good health (CMV status not recorded). Some clones in this sample may be carry-over from other donors' samples. The sample consisted of CD8+ T cells from cultured PBMCs, taken from culture after CMV antigen stimulation. The receptor chain draws on TRBV7-8 and TRBJ2-1, with an unclear D gene assignment. The DNA reads TGTGCCAGCAGCTTAGATAGGGTCGTGTTCTTC. Translated, this gives CASSLDRVVFF.